Each of the 18 T cell receptor beta chains below was sequenced from the same sample in a study of T cell changes during pregnancy in multiple sclerosis. Sequenced by immunoSEQ multiplex PCR; TCRdb stores in-frame clones only, minus some. The sample holds 55,000 to 65,000 clones, around nine tenths seen once. Source: peripheral blood, taken in the first trimester of pregnancy. The receptors were gathered from a female donor in good health, enrolled as a control in a pregnancy study.

This chain's CDR3 is CASSLTSGTHQETQYF. As DNA, the CDR3 is TGTGCCAGTAGTCTCACCTCCGGGACACACCAAGAGACCCAGTACTTC. J is TRBJ2-5 and V is TRBV19, with a tentative D call TRBD1 (6 bases). Germline V gene data show CDR1 as LNHDA and CDR2 as SQIVND (reference sequence). CDR3 length: 16 residues. Trimming left V 5 bases short and J 0 bases short, with 16 bases between.

This clone occurred a few times. The chain couples TRBV6-1 to TRBJ2-7; 11 bases align to TRBD2. CDR1 is MNHNS and CDR2 is SASEGT in the germline V gene. This CDR3 has 15 residues. Unmatched junction bases numbered 11, after V lost 8 bases and J lost 5 bases. The CDR3: CASGLAGGGWHEQYF. The CDR3 region has the DNA TGTGCCAGCGGTCTAGCGGGAGGAGGATGGCACGAGCAGTACTTC.

The chain links TRBV6-5 to TRBJ1-1, with a tentative D call TRBD1 (6 bases). Germline V gene data show CDR1 as MNHEY and CDR2 as SVGAGI. V dropped 5 bases and J dropped 2 bases, with 9 bases sitting between them. The CDR3 length is 13 residues. The CDR3 is CASSRTVNTEAFF. CDR3 nucleotides: TGTGCCAGCAGTCGGACAGTAAACACTGAAGCTTTCTTT.

The V gene is TRBV27, the J gene TRBJ2-7; D remains ambiguous. The V gene lost 10 bases and the J gene lost 2 bases, with 12 bases spanning the gap. The CDR3 length is 12 residues. Germline assignment: CDR1 MNHEY and CDR2 SMNVEV (reference sequence). Written as DNA, the CDR3 is TGTGCCACCCGGAGTGAGGCCTACGAGCAGTACTTC. It translates to CATRSEAYEQYF.

CDR3 sequence (DNA): TGTGCCAGTAAACCTCGGGGGGCCTCCTACAATGAGCAGTTCTTC. Translated, it gives CASKPRGASYNEQFF. The gene calls are TRBV19 and TRBJ2-1; D is perhaps TRBD2 (7 bases). The germline gives CDR1 LNHDA, CDR2 SQIVND (reference sequence). V lost 7 bases and J lost 0, with 13 bases in between. The CDR3 is 15 amino acids.

The chain combines TRBV11-2 with TRBJ2-7, with 15 bases lining up with TRBD2. The junction had 10 bases not matched to a gene; V was cut back by 7 bases and J by 6 bases. CDR1 is SGHAT and CDR2 is FQNNGV in the germline V gene. This CDR3 region has 16 residues. Here the CDR3 DNA reads TGTGCCAGCACCAAAGGGGGGGGACTAGCGGGAGGCGAGCAGTACTTC. Protein: CASTKGGGLAGGEQYF. Filled out from reference TRBV11-2 and TRBJ2-7, the complete variable domain reads EAGVAQSPRYKIIEKRQSVAFWCNPISGHATLYWYQQILGQGPKLLIQFQNNGVVDDSQLPKDRFSAERLKGVDSTLKIQPAKLEDSAVYLCASTKGGGLAGGEQYFGPGTRLTVT.

V gene TRBV2 combines with J gene TRBJ2-5, with unresolved D. The CDR3 has 11 residues. The germline V gene has CDR1 SNHLY and CDR2 FYNNEI. The V end was cut by 7 bases, the J end by 5 bases, with 8 bases between. The CDR3 DNA reads as TGTGCCAGCAAAACGGGTGAGACCCAGTACTTC. It encodes CASKTGETQYF.

The genes are TRBV27 and TRBJ2-4, with D possibly being TRBD2 (6 bases). CDR3 length: 13 amino acids. V was trimmed by 5 bases and J by 9 bases, leaving 14 bases between them. Germline CDR1 reads MNHEY; CDR2 reads SMNVEV (reference sequence). The CDR3 sequence: CASSGGKGFIQYF. The CDR3 DNA is TGTGCCAGCAGTGGAGGGAAGGGGTTCATTCAGTACTTC.

This clone came up once. The chain recombines TRBV4-1 with TRBJ1-2; 11 positions agree with TRBD1. The CDR3 loop spans 16 amino acids. Per the germline V gene, CDR1 is MGHRA and CDR2 is YSYEKL. V lost 3 bases to trimming and J lost 3 bases; unmatched junction nucleotides: 6. DNA of the CDR3: TGCGCCAGCAGCCACAGGACAGGGGGCAGGCACTATGGCTACACCTTC. Amino acid sequence: CASSHRTGGRHYGYTF.

This clone occurred once. The chain has TRBV10-3 and TRBJ1-1; perhaps TRBD1 as D (5 bases). In germline, CDR1 is ENHRY, CDR2 SYGVKD. The CDR3 spans 15 residues. Trimming left V 6 bases short and J 4 bases short, with 18 bases between. The CDR3 DNA reads as TGTGCCATCAGGGAGACAGAGAGGGTAGGCACTGAAGCTTTCTTT. Its protein is CAIRETERVGTEAFF.

This clone was counted a single time. V usage is TRBV27 and J usage is TRBJ2-2; 8 bases are a match to TRBD1. This CDR3 region has 14 residues. V lost 7 bases, J lost 5 bases, and 6 bases stayed unmatched. Germline CDR1 and CDR2: MNHEY and SMNVEV (reference sequence). CDR3 DNA: TGTGCCAGCACTTGGACAGGGATTACCGGGGAGCTGTTTTTT. Translated, it gives CASTWTGITGELFF.

V is TRBV5-1 and J is TRBJ2-5; TRBD2 agrees at 13 bases. This CDR3 is 15 amino acids long. CDR1 is SGHRS, CDR2 YFSETQ, per germline. V lost 4 bases, J lost 4 bases, and 4 bases stayed unmatched. The CDR3 nucleotides are TGCGCCAGCAGCCTTGGACTAGCGGGGGTAGAGACCCAGTACTTC. It encodes CASSLGLAGVETQYF.

The CDR3 DNA follows: TGTGCCTGGGGGACTAGCGGGGGAATTAACAATGAGCAGTTCTTC. Protein: CAWGTSGGINNEQFF. The chain links TRBV30 to TRBJ2-1, with 14 bases identical to TRBD2. Unmatched junction bases numbered 5, after V lost 5 bases and J lost 5 bases. CDR1 GTSNPN and CDR2 SVGIG come from the germline V gene (reference sequence). The CDR3 covers 15 residues.

The CDR3 loop is CASSQRSRSEQFF. For the CDR3, the DNA is TGTGCCAGCAGCCAAAGGTCTAGGAGTGAGCAGTTCTTC. This rearrangement joins TRBV7-3 to TRBJ2-1, with D uncertain. Trimming shortened V by 5 bases and J by 9 bases, and 14 bases separated the two germline ends. Germline CDR1 SGHTA, CDR2 FQGTGA. This CDR3 region has 13 residues.

The CDR3 DNA follows: TGTGCCAGTAGTACGCTTCCGGGACAGGGGGGAGGGGATAGCAATCAGCCCCAGCATTTT. This encodes CASSTLPGQGGGDSNQPQHF. This chain links TRBV19 with TRBJ1-5, with 11 bases matching TRBD1. Germline V gene lookup returns CDR1 LNHDA and CDR2 SQIVND (reference sequence). After removal of 4 bases from V and 0 bases from J, the junction contained 14 bases not matched to a gene. The CDR3 runs to 20 residues.

V is TRBV19 and J is TRBJ2-1, with D possibly TRBD2 on 6 matching bases. The germline V and J ends were trimmed by 1 base and 9 bases, with 10 bases remaining between them. The CDR3 length is 13 residues. CDR1 and CDR2 from the germline V gene are LNHDA and SQIVND (reference sequence). The DNA of the CDR3 is TGTGCCAGTAGTATAGGGACTATCGGTGAGCAGTTCTTC. This gives the protein CASSIGTIGEQFF.

This rearrangement joins TRBV27 to TRBJ2-7, with 8 positions matching TRBD1. The germline gives CDR1 MNHEY, CDR2 SMNVEV (reference sequence). Trimming took 3 bases from V and 2 from J; bases not matched to a gene: 3. The CDR3 runs to 14 residues. For the CDR3, the DNA is TGTGCCAGCAGTTTCCTGGACAGGGCCTACGAGCAGTACTTC. The encoded protein is CASSFLDRAYEQYF.

The V and J genes are TRBV28 and TRBJ2-2, with 10 positions matching TRBD2. Germline CDR1 MDHEN, CDR2 SYDVKM. This CDR3 spans 19 amino acids. Trimming removed 4 bases from V and 8 bases from J; junction bases left unmatched: 19. The CDR3 nucleotides are TGTGCCAGCAGTTCCTATGACCCTAGCGGGAGCCGCAACAAGGGGGAGCTGTTTTTT. Translated, it gives CASSSYDPSGSRNKGELFF.